The clone carrying this T cell receptor beta chain occurred many times. What it recognizes is unknown. The CDR3 covers 14 residues. The germline gives CDR1 SGHVS, CDR2 FQNEAQ. Trimming stripped 5 bases from V and 4 bases from J, with 14 bases between. The time point denotes: persistent/refractory GD, antithyroid drugs over 5 years with positive TRAb. Making the TCR library involved RNA that had been extracted from PBMCs. This entry belongs to a study of regulatory T cells in long-lasting Graves disease. Study-wide background: Over 5 years of antithyroid drugs with positive TSH receptor antibodies was taken to mean persistent Graves' disease.

According to the study, TCR beta libraries were built with iRepertoire HTBI primers and CDR3-region Arm-PCR. Using its own MiXCR run on the multiplex PCR reads, TCRdb lists one record per CDR3 protein. Found here are fewer than 450,000 distinct CDR3 sequences, around 21% of them singletons; the top ten hold less than 25%. Study conclusions and caveats: Public clonotype sharing was higher in persistent than newly diagnosed patients. Patients with persistent disease showed a bias toward TRBV28, TRBJ1-2 and TRBJ2-5.

Source: peripheral blood mononuclear cells (PBMCs), taken when the disease was refractory, from a patient treated with antithyroid drugs. The TCR comes from a female donor with Graves disease. This sequence joins TRBV7-8 and TRBJ1-1; D possibly corresponds to TRBD1 (5 bases). CDR3 in amino acids: CASSTRGGTTEAFF. In DNA, the CDR3 is TGTGCCAGCAGCACCCGGGGGGGGACCACTGAAGCTTTCTTT.